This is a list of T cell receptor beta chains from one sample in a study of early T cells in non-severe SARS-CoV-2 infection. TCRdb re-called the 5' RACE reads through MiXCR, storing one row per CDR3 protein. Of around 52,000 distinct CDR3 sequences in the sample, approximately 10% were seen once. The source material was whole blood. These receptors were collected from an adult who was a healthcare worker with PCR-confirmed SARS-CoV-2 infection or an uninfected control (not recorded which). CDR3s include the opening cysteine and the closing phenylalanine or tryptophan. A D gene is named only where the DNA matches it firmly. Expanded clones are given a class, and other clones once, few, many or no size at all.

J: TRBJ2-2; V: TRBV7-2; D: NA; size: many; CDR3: CASRPDWNTGELFF; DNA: TGTGCCAGCAGGCCGGACTGGAACACCGGGGAGCTGTTTTTT
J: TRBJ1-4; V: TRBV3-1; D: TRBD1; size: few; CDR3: CASSQTGQGAGGEKLFF; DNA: TGTGCCAGCAGCCAAACGGGACAGGGGGCCGGAGGCGAAAAACTGTTTTTT
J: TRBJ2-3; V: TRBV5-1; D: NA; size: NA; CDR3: CASSLGRRQDYTDTQYF; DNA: TGCGCCAGCAGCTTGGGACGACGGCAGGATTACACAGATACGCAGTATTTT
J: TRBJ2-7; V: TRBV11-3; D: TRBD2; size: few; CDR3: CASSLGTSGTYEQYF; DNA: TGTGCCAGCAGCTTAGGGACTAGCGGGACCTACGAGCAGTACTTC
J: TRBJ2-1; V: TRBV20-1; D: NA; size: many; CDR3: CSTRDLLDYLGSYNEQFF; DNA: TGCAGTACTAGAGACCTCTTGGACTACCTAGGCTCCTACAATGAGCAGTTCTTC
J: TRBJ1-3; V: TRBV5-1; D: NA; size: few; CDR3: CASSLRGNGNTIYF; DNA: TGCGCCAGCAGCTTGAGAGGGAACGGAAACACCATATATTTT
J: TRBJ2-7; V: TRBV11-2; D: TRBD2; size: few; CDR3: CASSSLAGQMREQYF; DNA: TGTGCCAGCAGCTCGTTAGCGGGTCAGATGCGCGAGCAGTACTTC
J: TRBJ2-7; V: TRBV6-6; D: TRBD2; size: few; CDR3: CASSPGGLAGASRVYEQYF; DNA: TGTGCCAGCAGTCCAGGGGGACTAGCGGGGGCCAGCCGTGTCTACGAGCAGTACTTC
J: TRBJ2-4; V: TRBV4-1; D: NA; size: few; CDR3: CASSPVTFKNIQYF; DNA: TGCGCCAGCAGTCCAGTGACATTTAAAAACATTCAGTACTTC
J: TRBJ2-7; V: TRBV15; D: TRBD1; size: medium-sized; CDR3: CATSPRTGGYEQYF; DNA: TGTGCCACCAGCCCACGGACAGGGGGGTACGAGCAGTACTTC
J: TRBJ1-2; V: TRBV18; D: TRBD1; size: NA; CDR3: CASSHGQGYGYTF; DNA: TGTGCCAGCTCTCATGGACAGGGCTATGGCTACACCTTC
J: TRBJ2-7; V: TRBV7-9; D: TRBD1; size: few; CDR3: CASSLGRDRDPYEQYF; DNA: TGTGCCAGCAGCTTAGGTCGAGACAGGGACCCCTACGAGCAGTACTTC
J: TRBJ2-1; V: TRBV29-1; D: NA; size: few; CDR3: CGVDKSTGWGQFF; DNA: TGCGGCGTTGATAAAAGCACAGGGTGGGGGCAGTTCTTC
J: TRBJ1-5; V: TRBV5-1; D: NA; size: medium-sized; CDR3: CASSFGRDQPQHF; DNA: TGCGCCAGCAGCTTCGGCAGGGATCAGCCCCAGCATTTT
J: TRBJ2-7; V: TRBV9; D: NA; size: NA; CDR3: CASSPHAGNEQYF; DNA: TGTGCCAGCAGCCCACATGCCGGGAACGAGCAGTACTTC
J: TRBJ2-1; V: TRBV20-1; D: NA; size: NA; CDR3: CSARKEYEQFF; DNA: TGCAGTGCTAGGAAGGAATATGAGCAGTTCTTC
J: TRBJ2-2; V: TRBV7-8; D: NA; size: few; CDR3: CASSLASGYTGELFF; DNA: TGTGCCAGCAGCTTAGCATCAGGCTACACCGGGGAGCTGTTTTTT
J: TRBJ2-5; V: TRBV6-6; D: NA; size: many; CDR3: CASEAGRETQYF; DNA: TGTGCCAGCGAGGCGGGGCGGGAGACCCAGTACTTC
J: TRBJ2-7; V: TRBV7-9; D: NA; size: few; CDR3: CASSSPSAPTYEQYF; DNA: TGTGCCAGCAGCTCGCCCAGCGCTCCGACCTACGAGCAGTACTTC
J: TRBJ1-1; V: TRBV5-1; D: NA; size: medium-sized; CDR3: CASTHSVRGVNTEAFF; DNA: TGCGCCAGCACTCACTCCGTCAGGGGCGTCAACACTGAAGCTTTCTTT
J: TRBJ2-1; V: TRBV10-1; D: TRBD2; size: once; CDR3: CASSEFGTSGRNNELFF; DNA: TGCGCCAGCAGTGAGTTCGGGACTAGCGGGAGAAACAATGAGCTGTTCTTC
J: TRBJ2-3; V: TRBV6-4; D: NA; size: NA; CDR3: CASSDSEGRADTQYF; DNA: TGTGCCAGCAGTGACTCTGAGGGACGAGCAGATACGCAGTATTTT